The 24 T cell receptor beta chains below all came from one sample that was sequenced in a study of cytomegalovirus exposure and HLA in healthy donors. PCR employed 60 Vbeta and 13 Jbeta primers. Sequencing was performed with immunoSEQ multiplex PCR; in TCRdb, only in-frame clones are kept and a portion is missing. Among over 150,000 clones, approximately 80% were seen once, and the ten largest hold roughly 2.8%. The material sequenced was PBMCs. These TCRs come from a woman aged 40 to 50 in good health and CMV-seropositive.

CDR3 amino acids: CASSAGTGGYEQYF. In DNA form, the CDR3 reads TGTGCCAGCTCAGCCGGGACAGGGGGCTACGAGCAGTACTTC. The chain couples TRBV18 to TRBJ2-7, with 11 positions matching TRBD1. Trimming removed 5 bases from V and 3 bases from J; junction bases left unmatched: 3. This CDR3 region has 14 residues. Germline lookup yields CDR1 KGHSH and CDR2 LQKENI.

This clone was observed a handful of times. This rearrangement joins TRBV19 to TRBJ2-5; 11 positions agree with TRBD2. V lost 4 bases to trimming and J lost 0 bases; unmatched junction nucleotides: 4. This CDR3 contains 16 residues. Per germline, CDR1 LNHDA and CDR2 SQIVND (reference sequence). The CDR3 spells CASSNPGLADQETQYF. The CDR3 DNA reads TGTGCCAGTAGTAATCCGGGACTAGCGGACCAAGAGACCCAGTACTTC. The full variable domain, its missing parts supplied by reference TRBV19 and TRBJ2-5, is DGGITQSPKYLFRKEGQNVTLSCEQNLNHDAMYWYRQDPGQGLRLIYYSQIVNDFQKGDIAEGYSVSREKKESFPLTVTSAQKNPTAFYLCASSNPGLADQETQYFGPGTRLLVL.

The CDR3 sequence: CAWGQDPYNEQFF. For the CDR3, the DNA is TGTGCCTGGGGACAGGACCCCTACAATGAGCAGTTCTTC. V gene TRBV30 combines with J gene TRBJ2-1; TRBD1 matches at 7 bases. The CDR3 length is 13 residues. V lost 5 bases, J lost 2 bases, and 3 bases stayed unmatched. Germline lookup yields CDR1 GTSNPN and CDR2 SVGIG (reference sequence).

This rearrangement joins TRBV12-5 to TRBJ1-4, with TRBD1 matching 7 bases. V gave up 5 bases and J gave up 4 bases; unmatched junction bases: 19. CDR3 length: 19 residues. Germline V gives CDR1 LGHNT, CDR2 FRNRAP. CDR3 nucleotide sequence: TGTGCTAGTGGTGCCCGTTACCTGCCCGGAGACAGGGTTAATGAAAAACTGTTTTTT. Translation gives CASGARYLPGDRVNEKLFF.

V gene TRBV18 combines with J gene TRBJ2-2; tentative D call: TRBD1 (6 bases). With 1 base removed from V and 4 bases from J, the gap between germline ends came to 16 bases. This CDR3 contains 17 residues. Germline-derived CDR1 and CDR2 are KGHSH and LQKENI. The CDR3 region is CASSPLTGTLATGELFF. CDR3 nucleotide sequence: TGTGCCAGCTCACCACTAACAGGGACCCTGGCCACCGGGGAGCTGTTTTTT.

In DNA, the CDR3 is TGTGCCAGCAGCTCCAGTAGCACCTCGAATGAGCAGTTCTTC. Amino acid sequence: CASSSSSTSNEQFF. This chain links TRBV7-7 with TRBJ2-1; no reliable D call. Trimming pared 4 bases from V and 7 bases from J, leaving 14 bases between. Per germline, CDR1 SSHAT and CDR2 FNYEAQ (reference sequence). There are 14 residues in the CDR3.

The J gene is TRBJ2-1, the V gene TRBV2; a possible D gene is TRBD1 (6 bases). The CDR3 has 15 amino acids. The V end lost 3 bases, the J end lost 1 base, and 10 bases lay between the germline ends. Looked up from germline, CDR1 is SNHLY and CDR2 is FYNNEI. For the CDR3, the DNA is TGTGCCAGCAGTGAGAACAGGGAGTCCTACAATGAGCAGTTCTTC. It codes for CASSENRESYNEQFF. Complete variable domain (other parts from reference TRBV2 and TRBJ2-1): EPEVTQTPSHQVTQMGQEVILRCVPISNHLYFYWYRQILGQKVEFLVSFYNNEISEKSEIFDDQFSVERPDGSNFTLKIRSTKLEDSAMYFCASSENRESYNEQFFGPGTRLTVL.

This clone was detected only once. J is TRBJ2-1 and V is TRBV5-4; 9 bases align to TRBD1. In germline, CDR1 is SGHNT, CDR2 YYREEE (reference sequence). The CDR3 spans 16 residues. The J segment lost 5 bases and the V segment lost 3 bases, leaving 9 bases of the junction unmatched. CDR3 bases: TGTGCCAGCAGCTCAGTTCTACAGGGGGCCCACAATGAGCAGTTCTTC. It specifies CASSSVLQGAHNEQFF.

V is TRBV5-3 and J is TRBJ2-5; 14 bases match TRBD2. TRBV5-3 is sorted into the ORF group, with uncertain function. The CDR3 extends over 16 amino acids. V lost 4 bases to trimming and J lost 5 bases; unmatched junction nucleotides: 7. The CDR3 DNA is TGTGCCAGAAGCACCGGACTAGCGGGAGGTATGGAGACCCAGTACTTC. This gives the protein CARSTGLAGGMETQYF.

CDR3 nucleotide sequence: TGTGCCAGCAGCTTAGGAGGAGACCGAACCCGGAGTGGCTACACCTTC. This translates into CASSLGGDRTRSGYTF. The V gene is TRBV7-9, the J gene TRBJ1-2, with unresolved D. There are 16 residues in the CDR3. Germline values: CDR1 SEHNR, CDR2 FQNEAQ (reference sequence). Between the trimmed V and J ends, which lost 1 base and 7 bases, there was a span of 19 bases.

The table lists this clone with a count of one. The junction departs from the called germline gene at one end, perhaps through a read error. The chain recombines TRBV7-9 with TRBJ1-2; no reliable D call. This CDR3 is built from 12 residues. Germline V gene lookup returns CDR1 SEHNR and CDR2 FQNEAQ (reference sequence). In nucleotides, the CDR3 is TGTTCCAGCAGCTTAGATCGTCCTAACTACACCTTC. Translated, it gives CSSSLDRPNYTF.

V is TRBV14 and J is TRBJ2-1; possible D gene TRBD2, 5 bases. From germline, CDR1 is SGHDN and CDR2 FVKESK. Between the trimmed V and J ends, which lost 5 bases and 9 bases, there was a span of 17 bases. This CDR3 spans 14 amino acids. The CDR3 protein is CASSNYGLGREQFF. For the CDR3, the DNA is TGTGCCAGCAGCAACTATGGACTCGGGCGTGAGCAGTTCTTC.

This clone was seen a handful of times. The rearrangement joins TRBV18 to TRBJ2-2; TRBD1 is a possible D gene (5 bases). There are 15 residues in the CDR3. Germline V gene lookup returns CDR1 KGHSH and CDR2 LQKENI. V was shortened by 2 bases and J by 6 bases, with 13 bases between the two germline ends. This chain's CDR3 is CASSPVAGWSGELFF. In nucleotides, the CDR3 is TGTGCCAGCTCACCAGTCGCAGGGTGGTCCGGGGAGCTGTTTTTT.

The chain recombines TRBV7-2 with TRBJ2-3; maybe TRBD2 (6 bases). The CDR3 sequence is 13 residues long. Per the germline V gene, CDR1 is SGHTA and CDR2 is FQGNSA. The V end was cut by 5 bases, the J end by 9 bases, with 15 bases between. CDR3 amino acids: CASSPWGGATQYF. The CDR3 nucleotides read TGTGCCAGCAGCCCATGGGGCGGGGCGACGCAGTATTTT.

This clone was detected a few times. This chain's CDR3 is CASSQAGLAGGTGELFF. CDR3 nucleotides: TGTGCCAGCAGCCAAGCGGGGCTAGCGGGGGGCACCGGGGAGCTGTTTTTT. V gene TRBV14 combines with J gene TRBJ2-2; 11 bases are a match to TRBD2. The V gene end was trimmed by 1 base and the J gene end by 4 bases; junction bases not matched to a gene: 5. The germline V gene encodes CDR1 SGHDN and CDR2 FVKESK. CDR3 length: 17 amino acids.

This chain joins TRBV6-5 and TRBJ2-7; 8 nucleotides line up with TRBD2. Germline loops: CDR1 MNHEY, CDR2 SVGAGI. CDR3 size: 16 residues. V was clipped by 0 bases and J by 4 bases; unmatched bases: 8. In DNA, the CDR3 is TGTGCCAGCAGTTACTCGAAAAGCGGGGGCACGTACGAGCAGTACTTC. It translates to CASSYSKSGGTYEQYF.

The chain couples TRBV5-1 to TRBJ2-7; D uncertain. Trimming shortened V by 0 bases and J by 0 bases, and 10 bases separated the two germline ends. Germline V lookup: CDR1 SGHRS, CDR2 YFSETQ. The CDR3 contains 15 residues. The chain's CDR3 is CASSLDQWSSYEQYF. The CDR3 nucleotides are TGCGCCAGCAGCTTGGACCAGTGGAGCTCCTACGAGCAGTACTTC.

This clone was seen only once. The chain combines TRBV5-1 with TRBJ2-1; TRBD2 aligns across 10 bases. V trimming: 2 bases; J trimming: 6 bases; junction bases outside the gene matches: 5. This CDR3 has 15 amino acids. Germline-derived CDR1 and CDR2 are SGHRS and YFSETQ. The CDR3 sequence: CASSFLAGASNEQFF. CDR3 nucleotides: TGCGCCAGCAGCTTTCTAGCGGGGGCCTCCAATGAGCAGTTCTTC.

The chain links TRBV6-5 to TRBJ1-4; no clear D. The V end was cut by 2 bases, the J end by 0 bases, with 10 bases between. The CDR3 contains 16 residues. CDR1 is MNHEY and CDR2 is SVGAGI in the germline V gene. CDR3 coding DNA: TGTGCCAGCAGTTACAACTCCCGCCCAACTAATGAAAAACTGTTTTTT. Protein product: CASSYNSRPTNEKLFF.

The rearrangement joins TRBV6-5 to TRBJ2-7, with 7 bases identical to TRBD1. The V and J ends lost 5 bases and 0 bases, in that order; junction bases with no gene match: 4. Germline loops: CDR1 MNHEY, CDR2 SVGAGI. The CDR3 loop spans 14 amino acids. The CDR3 spells CASSPSGGSYEQYF. CDR3 bases: TGTGCCAGCAGTCCCTCAGGGGGCTCCTACGAGCAGTACTTC.

The DNA for the CDR3 is TGTGCCAGCAGCTTAGATCTGACTAGCGGGGTTAGCTCCTACAATGAGCAGTTCTTC. Encoded protein: CASSLDLTSGVSSYNEQFF. This rearrangement joins TRBV11-3 to TRBJ2-1, with TRBD2 matching 11 bases. The germline V gene encodes CDR1 SGHNT and CDR2 YENEEA. V trimming: 0 bases; J trimming: 0 bases; junction bases outside the gene matches: 7. CDR3 length equals 19 residues.

The table lists this clone with a count of one. The J gene is TRBJ2-5, the V gene TRBV18, with a tentative D call TRBD2 (7 bases). Germline CDR1 is KGHSH and CDR2 is LQKENI. The CDR3 has 13 residues. The ends were cut back, 9 bases at V and 5 bases at J, with 16 bases in the middle. CDR3 loop: CASRDKAGETQYF. The CDR3 coding sequence is TGTGCCAGTCGGGACAAAGCGGGGGAGACCCAGTACTTC.

This chain joins TRBV13 and TRBJ2-2; possible D gene TRBD2, 5 bases. The CDR3 is 17 amino acids. Germline V lookup: CDR1 PRHDT, CDR2 FYEKMQ (reference sequence). Deletions cut 0 bases from V and 4 bases from J, with 15 bases between. The CDR3 DNA sequence: TGTGCCAGCAGCTTAGGTCCGGCCCCAAGCGGCACCGGGGAGCTGTTTTTT. As protein: CASSLGPAPSGTGELFF.

The chain carries TRBV2 and TRBJ1-2; 7 nucleotides agree with TRBD1. CDR3 length: 13 amino acids. Per the germline V gene, CDR1 is SNHLY and CDR2 is FYNNEI. V dropped 4 bases and J dropped 8; count of bases not matched to a gene: 7. The CDR3 nucleotides are TGTGCCAGCAGTGGGACAGGTTTGCGCGGCTACACCTTC. It codes for CASSGTGLRGYTF.